This T cell receptor (beta chain) was documented in a study of blood T cells in healthy people across ages. It was with a sample-barcoded 5' primer and a J-beta primer mix that a second PCR of about 6 to 12 cycles was run. In TCRdb, the 5' RACE reads were re-called with MiXCR into one record per CDR3 protein. The sample comprises more than 900,000 distinct CDR3 sequences, approximately 32% of which are singletons, and roughly 10% rests with the top ten. This CDR3 region has 16 residues. Trimming cost V 1 base and J 5 bases, with 15 bases left between them. Germline CDR1 reads MGHRA; CDR2 reads YSYEKL. These data are also associated with another study on T cells of mothers and their children.

The receptor was isolated from a woman in her thirties or forties in good health. The V and J genes are TRBV4-1 and TRBJ2-1; TRBD1 or TRBD2 may be the D gene (5 bases each). The specimen sequenced was blood. CDR3 loop: CASSQGMAGTNNEQFF. CDR3 coding DNA: TGCGCCAGCAGCCAAGGGATGGCAGGGACGAACAATGAGCAGTTCTTC.